This T cell receptor beta chain was sequenced in a study of post-analysis software for immune sequencing data. Study background: Both relapsing-remitting and secondary progressive multiple sclerosis featured among the disease courses, as did progressive-relapsing multiple sclerosis.

The library was made from cDNA and included unique molecular identifiers. From the PCR reads, TCRdb called clonotypes with MiXCR, one entry per CDR3 protein. The table has around 770,000 distinct CDR3 sequences, roughly 50% seen once. This clonotype turned up a few times. The target antigen is unknown. CDR1 SGHRS and CDR2 YFSETQ come from the germline V gene. The CDR3 consists of 15 residues. Trimming removed 0 bases at V and 0 bases at J, with 8 bases between. Findings of the study overall: By F measure, samples from a shared preparation batch strongly co-clustered. A handful of TRBV segments were more frequent in patients than controls; TRBV5-6, TRBV5-1 and TRBV20-1 belonged to this group. Among multiple sclerosis patients, normalized Chao1 diversity was significantly below that of controls.

The chain employs TRBV5-1 and TRBJ2-3; perhaps TRBD1 as D (5 bases). Sequencing was done on a sample of blood. The source is a girl aged 10-17 years with multiple sclerosis. CDR3 coding DNA: TGCGCCAGCAGCTTGGAAGGGGATAGCACAGATACGCAGTATTTT. Encoded protein: CASSLEGDSTDTQYF.